The rows below give T cell receptor beta chains drawn from one sample of a study of cytomegalovirus exposure and HLA in healthy donors. Assay: immunoSEQ multiplex PCR; the TCRdb copy retains only in-frame clones and omits some. The sample has 120,000 to 150,000 clones; roughly 92% are singletons. The sample comprised PBMCs. The receptors come from a man between 18 and 35 years old in good health and CMV-seronegative. Each CDR3 is given with its conserved first and last residue. D genes are given only for firm matches. Only part of the rows carry a size: once, few, many, or a class if the clone is expanded.

.	TRBV2	.	TRBJ1-1	CASSELGANTEAFF	TGTGCCAGCAGTGAACTGGGGGCGAACACTGAAGCTTTCTTT
.	TRBV5-6	TRBD2	TRBJ2-3	CASSLVASGKDTQYF	TGTGCCAGCAGCTTGGTCGCTAGCGGGAAAGATACGCAGTATTTT
.	TRBV9	.	TRBJ2-5	CASSPGGSQETQYF	TGTGCCAGCAGCCCCGGAGGGAGCCAAGAGACCCAGTACTTC
.	TRBV29-1	.	TRBJ2-2	CSVVTPRGELFF	TGCAGCGTTGTCACTCCCCGCGGGGAGCTGTTTTTT
.	TRBV6-5	.	TRBJ2-3	CASSYATQGTSDTQYF	TGTGCCAGCAGTTACGCTACACAGGGTACCTCAGATACGCAGTATTTT
once	TRBV11-2	TRBD1	TRBJ2-5	CASSSRGTGQQETQYF	TGTGCCAGCAGCTCCAGAGGAACGGGACAGCAAGAGACCCAGTACTTC
.	TRBV10-3	TRBD1	TRBJ2-3	CAISLGQETDTQYF	TGTGCCATCAGTTTGGGACAGGAGACAGATACGCAGTATTTT
.	TRBV18	TRBD1	TRBJ1-2	CASSPTRGTGGYGYTF	TGTGCCAGCTCACCGACAAGGGGGACAGGGGGCTATGGCTACACCTTC
once	TRBV5-1	.	TRBJ1-2	CASSRLLGGYGYTF	TGCGCCAGCAGCCGGTTGCTGGGGGGCTATGGCTACACCTTC
.	TRBV13	.	TRBJ2-1	CASSPDSQYNEQFF	TGTGCCAGCAGCCCGGACTCGCAATACAATGAGCAGTTCTTC
.	TRBV7-3	.	TRBJ1-3	CASSLGNGNTIYF	TGTGCCAGCAGCCTTGGCAATGGAAACACCATATATTTT
.	TRBV12-5	.	TRBJ2-1	CASGLEGGAYNEQFF	TGTGCTAGTGGTTTGGAGGGAGGTGCCTACAATGAGCAGTTCTTC
once	TRBV6-1	.	TRBJ1-1	CASSEGKARVGARRNTEAFF	TGTGCCAGCAGTGAAGGTAAGGCCCGGGTAGGGGCGCGCAGGAACACTGAAGCTTTCTTT
.	TRBV19	TRBD1	TRBJ1-5	CASSPFGQGDQPQHF	TGTGCCAGTAGCCCTTTCGGACAGGGAGATCAGCCCCAGCATTTT
.	TRBV19	.	TRBJ1-5	CASSIGGEVNQPQHF	TGTGCCAGTAGTATTGGAGGAGAAGTCAATCAGCCCCAGCATTTT
.	TRBV2	.	TRBJ2-1	CASSDEGDGYNEQFF	TGTGCCAGCAGCGATGAGGGGGACGGGTACAATGAGCAGTTCTTC
.	TRBV5-4	.	TRBJ2-7	CASSVPGTYEQYF	TGTGCCAGCAGCGTCCCAGGGACCTACGAGCAGTACTTC
.	TRBV7-3	.	TRBJ1-6	CASSGTPNSPLHF	TGTGCCAGCAGCGGGACTCCTAATTCACCCCTCCACTTT
few	TRBV6-1	TRBD1	TRBJ1-2	CASSDLQGADYGYTF	TGTGCCAGCAGTGACCTACAGGGGGCCGACTATGGCTACACCTTC
once	TRBV19	TRBD1	TRBJ2-2	CASSIRLTRDRPNTGELFF	TGTGCCAGTAGTATCAGACTAACGCGGGACAGGCCGAACACCGGGGAGCTGTTTTTT
.	TRBV10-2	TRBD2	TRBJ2-3	CASSAAGGILDTQYF	TGCGCCAGCAGTGCAGCGGGGGGGATACTAGATACGCAGTATTTT
.	TRBV18	TRBD1	TRBJ1-5	CASSGQGNGPQHF	TGTGCCAGCTCCGGACAGGGGAATGGGCCCCAGCATTTT
.	TRBV19	.	TRBJ2-5	CASSMGVQETQYF	TGTGCCAGTAGTATGGGAGTTCAAGAGACCCAGTACTTC
.	TRBV9	TRBD1	TRBJ2-7	CASSDDRGSYEQYF	TGTGCCAGCAGCGATGACAGGGGGAGCTACGAGCAGTACTTC
once	TRBV9	.	TRBJ2-7	CASSTGQSYYEQYF	TGTGCCAGCAGCACCGGACAGAGCTACTACGAGCAGTACTTC
once	TRBV10-2	.	TRBJ1-3	CATRTTGNTIYF	TGCGCCACGAGGACAACAGGAAACACCATATATTTT
.	TRBV28	TRBD1	TRBJ1-2	CASSPRTGGYYGYTF	TGTGCCAGCAGTCCCCGGACAGGGGGCTACTATGGCTACACCTTC
.	TRBV18	.	TRBJ1-6	CASSPGPGDNSPLHF	TGTGCCAGCTCGCCCGGACCGGGGGATAATTCACCCCTCCACTTT
.	TRBV19	.	TRBJ1-2	CASSMRGQPTNYGYTF	TGTGCCAGTAGTATGAGAGGACAGCCTACCAACTATGGCTACACCTTC
.	TRBV19	TRBD2	TRBJ2-1	CASTPGALAGVVEQFF	TGTGCCAGTACTCCTGGGGCCCTAGCGGGAGTAGTTGAGCAGTTCTTC
.	TRBV5-1	.	TRBJ1-1	CASSPGTETEAFF	TGCGCCAGCAGCCCGGGGACTGAGACTGAAGCTTTCTTT
.	TRBV5-4	.	TRBJ2-6	CASSSSIGAGANVLTF	TGTGCCAGCAGCTCGTCTATCGGGGCTGGGGCCAACGTCCTGACTTTC
.	TRBV19	.	TRBJ1-1	CASSPPRDTRNTEAFF	TGTGCCAGTAGTCCACCCCGGGACACAAGGAACACTGAAGCTTTCTTT
.	TRBV30	.	TRBJ1-5	CAWSVQQNQPQHF	TGTGCCTGGAGTGTACAGCAAAATCAGCCCCAGCATTTT
.	TRBV21-1	.	TRBJ2-7	CASSKWKDRGAYEQYF	TGTGCCAGCAGCAAATGGAAGGACAGGGGGGCCTACGAGCAGTACTTC
.	TRBV19	.	TRBJ2-1	CASSIGTSYNEQFF	TGTGCCAGTAGTATCGGGACTTCCTACAATGAGCAGTTCTTC
.	TRBV30	TRBD2	TRBJ2-3	CAWSGLAGGRTDTQYF	TGTGCCTGGAGTGGATTAGCGGGGGGTCGCACAGATACGCAGTATTTT
.	TRBV19	TRBD1	TRBJ2-5	CASSTPGRGPRETQYF	TGTGCCAGTAGTACACCCGGCAGGGGGCCGAGGGAGACCCAGTACTTC
.	TRBV2	TRBD2	TRBJ2-2	CGEREENTGELFF	TGTGGGGAGCGGGAGGAAAACACCGGGGAGCTGTTTTTT
few	TRBV7-9	.	TRBJ2-7	CASSPGLTYEQYF	TGTGCCAGCAGCCCGGGACTTACCTACGAGCAGTACTTC
.	TRBV29-1	TRBD1	TRBJ1-2	CSVDGTGGNGYTF	TGCAGCGTTGATGGGACAGGGGGCAATGGCTACACCTTC
few	TRBV19	.	TRBJ2-2	CASSLDKLFF	TGTGCCAGTAGTCTGGACAAGCTGTTTTTT
.	TRBV29-1	TRBD2	TRBJ2-7	CSVEGGRGGSDYEQYF	TGCAGCGTTGAAGGGGGCCGGGGGGGTAGCGACTACGAGCAGTACTTC
once	TRBV30	.	TRBJ2-3	CAWSVGLLPSTDTQYF	TGTGCCTGGAGTGTGGGACTCCTACCTAGCACAGATACGCAGTATTTT
.	TRBV5-1	TRBD1	TRBJ1-5	CASSQSGTDSNQPQHF	TGCGCCAGCAGCCAATCCGGGACAGATAGCAATCAGCCCCAGCATTTT
.	TRBV19	TRBD2	TRBJ2-3	CATAPGLAGLDTQYF	TGTGCCACCGCGCCGGGACTAGCTGGTTTAGATACGCAGTATTTT
.	TRBV5-8	.	TRBJ2-6	CASRLAGANVLTF	TGTGCCAGCAGGCTAGCTGGGGCCAACGTCCTGACTTTC
.	TRBV11-2	.	TRBJ2-7	CASSSPSEQYF	TGTGCCAGCAGCTCCCCGTCCGAGCAGTACTTC
once	TRBV4-3	TRBD2	TRBJ2-1	CASSLGTSGRREQFF	TGCGCCAGCAGCCTCGGGACTAGCGGGAGGCGCGAGCAGTTCTTC
.	TRBV19	.	TRBJ2-7	CASSQVGLAYEQYF	TGTGCCAGCAGCCAGGTGGGGCTAGCCTACGAGCAGTACTTC
.	TRBV7-8	.	TRBJ1-5	CASSLGAGIYSNQPQHF	TGTGCCAGCAGCTTGGGGGCGGGCATCTATAGCAATCAGCCCCAGCATTTT
once	TRBV30	TRBD2	TRBJ2-1	CAWKKRTSGSYEQFF	TGTGCCTGGAAGAAAAGGACTAGCGGGAGCTATGAGCAGTTCTTC
once	TRBV19	.	TRBJ1-2	CASSPGPGSPNYGYTF	TGTGCCAGTAGTCCGGGCCCTGGGAGCCCCAACTATGGCTACACCTTC
.	TRBV27	.	TRBJ2-1	CASSPVADSYNEQFF	TGTGCCAGCAGTCCCGTAGCGGACTCCTACAATGAGCAGTTCTTC
.	TRBV5-1	TRBD2	TRBJ2-7	CASSLLAGGSYEQYF	TGCGCCAGCAGCTTGCTAGCGGGGGGATCCTACGAGCAGTACTTC
.	TRBV6-1	TRBD2	TRBJ2-2	CASSEASGGAGELFF	TGTGCCAGCAGTGAAGCTAGCGGGGGGGCCGGGGAGCTGTTTTTT
once	TRBV20-1	TRBD1	TRBJ1-4	CSAGQGEKLFF	TGCAGTGCTGGACAGGGTGAAAAACTGTTTTTT